This T cell receptor (beta chain) was sequenced during a study of blood T cells in healthy people across ages (dated by TCRdb to between 2014 and 2017). For the wider study: In model experiments, roughly one uniquely barcoded TCR beta cDNA molecule per two T cells was captured by template switching. To track age-related changes in TCR beta repertoire diversity, the study relied on deep sequencing normalized with unique cDNA molecular identifiers. Four age groups were formed from the donors: young (average approximately 15 years), middle-aged (just under 40), aged (62) and long-lived (less than 85). To avoid experimental bias, donors of different ages were randomly spread across the sequencing lanes. For two donors (one aged 18 to 30 and one aged 80 or older), the study analyzed two additional independent replicas of 1 million unique cDNA reads from the same blood draw.

The roughly 39 donors, aged 6 to 90 years, were systemically healthy Caucasian individuals from Russia. Each donor gave ten milliliters of peripheral blood, drawn into EDTA-treated Vacutainer tubes. Ficoll-Paque density-gradient centrifugation was used to isolate PBMCs, with at least 7 million per sample. Trizol reagent was used to extract total RNA from PBMCs, with at least 6 micrograms per sample. For every donor, an aliquot of PBMCs went through flow cytometry to measure the percentages of naive CD45RAhigh/CD27high T cells. Points the paper makes about the study in general: Estimates of total diversity from one million sequenced T cells were regarded as lower bounds and underestimates. Observed TCR beta diversity per million T cells fell roughly linearly with age, and a significant reduction was already apparent by age about 36. Because donor CMV infection status was unknown, age-related changes in expanded clonotypes were potentially confounded. Observed TCR beta diversity correlated strongly with the percentage of naive T cells measured by flow cytometry. Since profiling was done on bulk unsorted PBMCs, naive and antigen-experienced compartments could not be conclusively compared. Compared with the aged group, the long-lived group had more naive CD4+ T cells, fewer expanded clones and increased TCR diversity, suggesting age selection.

The germline V gene (reference sequence) sets CDR1 to SEHNR and CDR2 to FQNEAQ. Cut back by 5 bases and 2 bases, the V and J ends lie 20 bases apart. The CDR3 runs 17 amino acids, cysteine and phenylalanine included. Left in the record is the CDR3 DNA by itself, 51 bases read in frame from the first base. This clonotype is a singleton in its sample. Its antigen remains unidentified. Base-call qualities are not available, and no considerably larger clone is one nucleotide away. One read provides weak support. The method behind the library was 5' RACE. The sequencer was an Illumina HiSeq 2500. A second PCR of about 7 to 12 cycles was performed with a sample-barcoded 5' primer and a J-beta primer mix. Each TCR beta cDNA molecule received a unique molecular identifier from a template-switch 5' adaptor carrying 12 random nucleotides. At least 2.5 million CDR3-containing paired-end reads were obtained from each sample. All of the RNA was converted into first-strand cDNA using the Mint cDNA synthesis kit, with a TRBC-specific oligonucleotide serving as the primer. After uracil-DNA glycosylase treatment, a first 18-cycle PCR used universal primers M1SS and BC2_uni_R on all cDNA. The authors' pipeline ran thus. Each sample was normalized by randomly selecting 1 million high-quality reads, each carrying a distinct molecular identifier. Reads sharing molecular identifiers were discarded rather than binned into consensus sequences. MiTCR, with a Q25 quality threshold and the strictest error-elimination algorithm, was used for CDR3 identification, clonotype clustering and error correction. A nonparametric unseen species model with Euler transformation was used to estimate a lower bound on total TCR beta diversity. Clones were called with MiXCR by TCRdb after fastp trimmed the public reads at Q25, and only in-frame beta chains were retained. A single entry per CDR3 protein holds the most common genes and DNA from its merged rows. The V and J calls follow TCRdb's processing rather than the paper's. The sample table holds 1.5 million to 2 million distinct CDR3 sequences, of which about 35% were seen once. In total, the top ten clones hold about 10% of the sample.

Sequences were obtained from blood. The source is a woman aged 25 to 39 in good health. The sequence joins TRBV7-9 to TRBJ2-3; the D gene identity is not certain. CDR3 protein: CASSTRGSTDPTDTQYF. The bases read TGTGCCAGCAGCACTCGTGGATCGACTGACCCCACAGATACGCAGTATTTT.